These 17 T cell receptor beta chains came from one sample sequenced in a study of T cells after yellow fever vaccination. A single record per CDR3 protein comes from TCRdb applying MiXCR to the 5' RACE reads. The data show some 390,000 distinct CDR3 sequences, with about 19% seen just once and 15% to 20% held by the top ten. The sample consisted of PBMCs, taken before the yellow fever booster vaccination. All receptors come from a man aged 18 to 30 who received the YFV17D yellow fever vaccine.

CDR3 nucleotides: TGCAGTGCAATACGGGACAGGGCGTTAGAGACCCAGTACTTC. This encodes CSAIRDRALETQYF. This chain uses TRBV20-1 with TRBJ2-5; 9 bases are shared with TRBD1. Germline loops: CDR1 DFQATT, CDR2 SNEGSKA (reference sequence). There are 14 residues in the CDR3. The V segment lost 6 bases and the J segment 4 bases; nucleotides outside the gene matches: 9.

The rearrangement joins TRBV6-2 or TRBV6-3 to TRBJ1-6, with TRBD1 matching over 8 bases. Germline CDR1 MNHEY, CDR2 SVGEGT. Trimming at V came to 10 bases and at J to 5 bases, leaving 10 bases not matched to a gene. CDR3 length: 15 amino acids. The CDR3 reads CATLRGPADNSPLHF. The CDR3 DNA sequence: TGTGCCACCCTCAGGGGGCCCGCGGATAATTCACCCCTCCACTTT.

The V gene is TRBV15, the J gene TRBJ2-3; tentatively, D is TRBD2 (6 bases). The CDR3 totals 16 residues. V lost 0 bases to trimming and J lost 4 bases, with 14 bases between them. CDR1 LNHNV and CDR2 YYDKDF come from the germline V gene (reference sequence). CDR3 bases: TGTGCCACCAGCAGAGAGGCGGGATTATCGGCAGATACGCAGTATTTT. It specifies CATSREAGLSADTQYF.

The chain carries TRBV10-1 and TRBJ2-2, with D perhaps TRBD1 (5 bases). This CDR3 comprises 14 residues. Trimming removed 7 bases at V and 2 bases at J, with 11 bases between. Per the germline V gene, CDR1 is WNHNN and CDR2 is SYGVQD (reference sequence). The CDR3 region has the DNA TGCGCCAGCATTATGGACACAAACACCGGGGAGCTGTTTTTT. Translation gives CASIMDTNTGELFF.

This clonotype has a handful of counts. The chain uses TRBV10-3 and TRBJ1-2; D perhaps matches TRBD1 (5 bases). CDR1 and CDR2 from the germline V gene are ENHRY and SYGVKD. The V gene lost 6 bases and the J gene lost 7 bases, with 12 bases spanning the gap. This CDR3 is built from 12 residues. The CDR3 sequence is CAIRPGPSGYTF. CDR3 nucleotide sequence: TGTGCCATCAGACCGGGACCCTCTGGCTACACCTTC.

This sequence joins TRBV6-5 and TRBJ2-3; maybe TRBD2 (6 bases). This CDR3 is built from 14 residues. Trimming removed 3 bases at V and 2 bases at J, with 9 bases between. Per germline, CDR1 MNHEY and CDR2 SVGAGI. Here the CDR3 DNA reads TGTGCCAGCAGTTATGCGGGGTTCACAGATACGCAGTATTTT. The encoded protein is CASSYAGFTDTQYF.

This clonotype occurred many times. The chain has TRBV7-2 and TRBJ2-5, with TRBD1 as a possible D gene (6 bases). The CDR3 runs to 13 residues. CDR1 SGHTA and CDR2 FQGNSA come from the germline V gene. Trimming shortened V by 6 bases and J by 6 bases, and 14 bases separated the two germline ends. DNA for the CDR3: TGTGCCAGCAGGAAGGGGGACGGAAAGACCCAGTACTTC. It encodes CASRKGDGKTQYF.

The chain joins TRBV4-3 to TRBJ2-7, with D tentatively TRBD1 (6 bases). This CDR3 is 16 amino acids long. The germline V gene has CDR1 LGHNA and CDR2 YSLEER. Trimming took off 0 bases at V and 1 base at J, with 13 bases between the two ends. Written as DNA, the CDR3 is TGCGCCAGCAGCCAAGATTGGGGGCAGACGTCCTACGAGCAGTACTTC. This gives the protein CASSQDWGQTSYEQYF.

V gene TRBV20-1 combines with J gene TRBJ2-3; TRBD2 matches at 7 bases. CDR3 length: 12 residues. CDR1 and CDR2 (germline): DFQATT, SNEGSKA (reference sequence). The trim removed 5 bases at V and 1 base at J, leaving 0 bases unmatched. The CDR3 DNA follows: TGCAGTGCTGCGGGGGGCACAGATACGCAGTATTTT. Amino acids: CSAAGGTDTQYF.

The chain carries TRBV7-2 and TRBJ1-3; 7 positions agree with TRBD1. The CDR3 consists of 17 residues. Germline CDR1 reads SGHTA; CDR2 reads FQGNSA. Germline trimming cut 4 bases from V and 2 bases from J; bases unmatched to any gene: 11. The CDR3 coding sequence is TGTGCCAGCAGCTACAACAGGGGTATTCCCCCTGGAAACACCATATATTTT. It specifies CASSYNRGIPPGNTIYF. Together with reference TRBV7-2 and TRBJ1-3, the CDR3 gives the full variable domain: GAGVSQSPSNKVTEKGKDVELRCDPISGHTALYWYRQSLGQGLEFLIYFQGNSAPDKSGLPSDRFSAERTGGSVSTLTIQRTQQEDSAVYLCASSYNRGIPPGNTIYFGEGSWLTVV.

The gene calls are TRBV4-1 and TRBJ2-2, with 8 bases that match TRBD1. The junction had 12 bases not matched to a gene; V was cut back by 5 bases and J by 4 bases. The V gene's germline CDR1 is MGHRA and CDR2 YSYEKL. The length of the CDR3 is 17 residues. In DNA, the CDR3 is TGCGCCAGCAGCAAGGACAGGGAATACGTCGGCACCGGGGAGCTGTTTTTT. This translates into CASSKDREYVGTGELFF.

This clonotype was detected a few times. The chain links TRBV6-4 to TRBJ2-3, with D perhaps TRBD1 or TRBD2 (5 bases each). Looked up from germline, CDR1 is MRHNA and CDR2 is SNTAGT. V lost 2 bases, J lost 3 bases, and 12 bases lay in between. The CDR3 runs 15 residues. The chain's CDR3 is CASSDGGWSTDTQYF. In DNA form, the CDR3 reads TGTGCCAGCAGTGACGGGGGTTGGAGTACAGATACGCAGTATTTT.

The chain links TRBV6-5 to TRBJ1-1, with D possibly being TRBD1 (5 bases). The germline V gene has CDR1 MNHEY and CDR2 SVGAGI. The V gene lost 0 bases and the J gene lost 6 bases, with 11 bases spanning the gap. CDR3 length: 14 amino acids. The CDR3 DNA reads as TGTGCCAGCAGTTACTCGATGGGGGTCGCTGAAGCTTTCTTT. It specifies CASSYSMGVAEAFF.

The rearrangement uses TRBV9 and TRBJ1-2, with D possibly being TRBD1 (5 bases). The germline V gene encodes CDR1 SGDLS and CDR2 YYNGEE. V was cut by 3 bases and J by 0 bases, with 12 bases left in between. CDR3 length: 15 amino acids. CDR3 region: CASSAAGVTNYGYTF. In nucleotides, the CDR3 is TGTGCCAGCAGCGCCGCGGGGGTTACTAACTATGGCTACACCTTC.

The V gene is TRBV20-1, the J gene TRBJ2-7, with 7 bases aligning to TRBD2. Germline CDR1 and CDR2: DFQATT and SNEGSKA (reference sequence). The CDR3 is 14 amino acids. The V segment lost 1 base and the J segment 5 bases; nucleotides outside the gene matches: 8. The CDR3 DNA sequence: TGCAGTGCTAGAGGGCGGGGGAGCTGGCACGAGCAGTACTTC. Encoded protein: CSARGRGSWHEQYF.

V usage is TRBV6-5 and J usage is TRBJ1-6; D might be TRBD1 (5 bases). CDR1 and CDR2 from the germline V gene are MNHEY and SVGAGI. Trimming took off 6 bases at V and 8 bases at J, with 14 bases between the two ends. This CDR3 is built from 14 residues. The CDR3 DNA is TGTGCCAGCAGGAGATCGGGGGGTGATTCACCCCTCCACTTT. Amino acid sequence: CASRRSGGDSPLHF.

This clonotype occurred a few times. The rearrangement uses TRBV4-1 and TRBJ2-1, with 8 bases lining up with TRBD2. This CDR3 region has 16 residues. V lost 5 bases and J lost 3; bases outside the gene matches: 9. Germline CDR1 is MGHRA and CDR2 is YSYEKL. The CDR3 is CASSETAGANYNEQFF. The CDR3 region has the DNA TGCGCCAGCAGCGAAACAGCGGGGGCAAACTACAATGAGCAGTTCTTC.